This is a list of T cell receptor beta chains from one sample in a study of control samples from healthy donors and cancer patients. Profiled with immunoSEQ multiplex PCR; TCRdb holds only in-frame clones, not every one. The table has about 70,000 clones, more than 75% seen once. Sequencing used PBMCs. These receptors all come from a woman aged 45-65 years with lung cancer. CDR3s include the opening cysteine and the closing phenylalanine or tryptophan. A D gene is named only where the DNA matches it firmly. A row's size may be missing; if present it is once, few, many or a size class.

-	TRBV7-2	TRBJ1-4	-	CASSLSTQASEKLFF	TGTGCCAGCAGCTTAAGTACACAGGCGAGTGAAAAACTGTTTTTT
TRBD1	TRBV7-2	TRBJ2-3	-	CASSFRQGRDTQYF	TGTGCCAGCAGCTTTAGACAGGGGAGGGATACGCAGTATTTT
-	TRBV11-2	TRBJ1-1	-	CASSLADGYTEAFF	TGTGCCAGCAGCTTAGCGGACGGGTACACTGAAGCTTTCTTT
TRBD2	TRBV5-1	TRBJ2-3	-	CASSSLSSGGLTAGDTQYF	TGCGCCAGCAGCTCCCTTTCGAGCGGGGGGCTCACGGCGGGAGATACGCAGTATTTT
TRBD2	TRBV9	TRBJ2-3	-	CASSVTSGGASTDTQYF	TGTGCCAGCAGCGTAACTAGCGGGGGGGCTAGCACAGATACGCAGTATTTT
TRBD1	TRBV24-1	TRBJ2-5	few	CATSDTGTEKTQYF	TGTGCCACCAGTGATACCGGGACAGAAAAGACCCAGTACTTC
-	TRBV7-2	TRBJ2-7	-	CASSLGLPSAYEQYF	TGTGCCAGCAGCTTAGGCCTACCTTCAGCGTACGAGCAGTACTTC
TRBD1	TRBV12-3/TRBV12-4	TRBJ2-7	few	CASSLGTGGEQYF	TGTGCCAGCAGTTTAGGGACAGGTGGGGAGCAGTACTTC
-	TRBV4-3	TRBJ2-7	-	CASSQEWHLEQYF	TGCGCCAGCAGCCAAGAATGGCATCTCGAGCAGTACTTC
-	TRBV5-4	TRBJ1-1	-	CASSSRTDANTEAFF	TGTGCCAGCAGCTCCCGGACAGACGCGAACACTGAAGCTTTCTTT
-	TRBV19	TRBJ1-1	-	CASTSWVENTEAFF	TGTGCCAGTACCAGTTGGGTCGAGAACACTGAAGCTTTCTTT
TRBD1	TRBV5-1	TRBJ2-7	-	CASSTGQPYEQYF	TGCGCCAGCAGCACGGGACAGCCCTACGAGCAGTACTTC
TRBD1	TRBV19	TRBJ2-2	-	CASRPGTDILGTGELFF	TGTGCCAGTAGACCGGGGACAGACATTTTAGGCACCGGGGAGCTGTTTTTT
TRBD1	TRBV5-8	TRBJ2-5	-	CASSLQGASVETQYF	TGTGCCAGCAGCTTACAGGGGGCGAGTGTTGAGACCCAGTACTTC
-	TRBV28	TRBJ1-1	once	CASSLPERTSEAFF	TGTGCCAGCAGTTTACCCGAACGGACGTCTGAAGCTTTCTTT
TRBD2	TRBV6-5	TRBJ2-1	-	CASSYSLAGGYNEQFF	TGTGCCAGCAGTTACTCACTAGCGGGGGGCTACAATGAGCAGTTCTTC
TRBD1	TRBV30	TRBJ1-4	-	CAWSVISGQGQKLFF	TGTGCCTGGAGTGTAATCTCGGGACAGGGACAGAAACTGTTTTTT